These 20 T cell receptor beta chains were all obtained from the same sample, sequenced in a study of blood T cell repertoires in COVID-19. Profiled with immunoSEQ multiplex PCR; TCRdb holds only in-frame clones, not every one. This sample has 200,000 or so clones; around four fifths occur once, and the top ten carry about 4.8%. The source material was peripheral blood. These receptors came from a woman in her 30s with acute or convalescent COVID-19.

Written as DNA, the CDR3 is TGTGCCAGCAGGGGGGGGCGCATTGAAGCTTTCTTT. Its translation: CASRGGRIEAFF. The chain combines TRBV28 with TRBJ1-1, with D possibly matching TRBD1 (6 bases). The CDR3 is made up of 12 amino acids. Germline assignment: CDR1 MDHEN and CDR2 SYDVKM. Trimming took 6 bases from V and 7 from J, leaving 12 bases between them.

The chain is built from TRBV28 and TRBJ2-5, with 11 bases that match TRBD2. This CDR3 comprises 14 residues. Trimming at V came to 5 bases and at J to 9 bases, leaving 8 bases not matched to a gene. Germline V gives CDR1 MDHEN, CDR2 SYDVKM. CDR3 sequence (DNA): TGTGCCAGCAGTCTACTAGCGGGGGCCCAGCCCCAGTACTTC. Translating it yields CASSLLAGAQPQYF.

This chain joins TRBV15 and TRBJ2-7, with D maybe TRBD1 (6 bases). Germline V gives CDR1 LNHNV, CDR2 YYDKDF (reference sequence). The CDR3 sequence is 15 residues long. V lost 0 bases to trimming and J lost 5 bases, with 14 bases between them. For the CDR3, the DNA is TGTGCCACCAGCAGAGATCCCAGGGGCTTACACGAGCAGTACTTC. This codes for CATSRDPRGLHEQYF.

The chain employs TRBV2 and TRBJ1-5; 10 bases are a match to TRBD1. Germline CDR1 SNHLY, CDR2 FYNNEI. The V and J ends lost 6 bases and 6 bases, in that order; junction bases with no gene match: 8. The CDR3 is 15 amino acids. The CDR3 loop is CASRTGTGVGQPQHF. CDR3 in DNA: TGTGCCAGCAGAACCGGGACAGGGGTCGGTCAGCCCCAGCATTTT.

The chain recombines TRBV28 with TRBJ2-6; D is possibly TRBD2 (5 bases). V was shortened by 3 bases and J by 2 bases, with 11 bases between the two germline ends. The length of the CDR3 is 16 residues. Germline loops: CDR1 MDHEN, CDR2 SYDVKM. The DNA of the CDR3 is TGTGCCAGCAGTTTTAGGGTGCGGGCTGGGGCCAACGTCCTGACTTTC. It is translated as CASSFRVRAGANVLTF.

The CDR3 coding sequence is TGTGCCAGCAGCCAAGATAGGTCCTCGACAGGGGGCTATGGCTACACCTTC. This translates into CASSQDRSSTGGYGYTF. The rearrangement uses TRBV14 and TRBJ1-2; 9 positions match TRBD1. This CDR3 spans 17 amino acids. V gave up 0 bases and J gave up 4 bases; unmatched junction bases: 9. Germline values: CDR1 SGHDN, CDR2 FVKESK.

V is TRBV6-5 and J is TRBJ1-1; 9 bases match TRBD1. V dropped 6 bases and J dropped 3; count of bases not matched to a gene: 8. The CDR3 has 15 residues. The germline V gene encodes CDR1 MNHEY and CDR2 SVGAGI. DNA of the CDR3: TGTGCCAGCAGGCCGGACAGGGGAAGAGACACTGAAGCTTTCTTT. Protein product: CASRPDRGRDTEAFF.

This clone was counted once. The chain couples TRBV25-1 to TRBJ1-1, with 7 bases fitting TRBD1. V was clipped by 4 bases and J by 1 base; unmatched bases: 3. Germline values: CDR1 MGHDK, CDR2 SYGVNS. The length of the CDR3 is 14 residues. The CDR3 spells CASSGQGRNTEAFF. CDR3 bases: TGTGCCAGCAGTGGACAGGGAAGGAACACTGAAGCTTTCTTT.

Here the CDR3 DNA reads TGCGCCAGCAGGCTGGGACTAGCGGGGACAGATACGCAGTATTTT. Amino acids: CASRLGLAGTDTQYF. The chain joins TRBV5-1 to TRBJ2-3; 13 positions agree with TRBD2. Germline lookup yields CDR1 SGHRS and CDR2 YFSETQ. The J segment lost 3 bases and the V segment lost 5 bases, leaving 3 bases of the junction unmatched. This CDR3 contains 15 residues.

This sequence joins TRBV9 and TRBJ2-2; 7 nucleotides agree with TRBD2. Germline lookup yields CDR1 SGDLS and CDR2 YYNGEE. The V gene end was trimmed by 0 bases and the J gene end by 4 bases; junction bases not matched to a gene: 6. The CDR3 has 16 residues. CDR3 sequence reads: CASSVEGGSLTGELFF. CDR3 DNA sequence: TGTGCCAGCAGCGTAGAGGGCGGGAGCCTCACCGGGGAGCTGTTTTTT.

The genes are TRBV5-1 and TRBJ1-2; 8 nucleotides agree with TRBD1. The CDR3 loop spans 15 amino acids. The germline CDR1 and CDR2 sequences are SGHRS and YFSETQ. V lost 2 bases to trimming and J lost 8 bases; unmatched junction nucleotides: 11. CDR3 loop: CASSFTGTGSLGYTF. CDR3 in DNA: TGCGCCAGCAGCTTCACAGGGACAGGTTCGCTCGGCTACACCTTC.

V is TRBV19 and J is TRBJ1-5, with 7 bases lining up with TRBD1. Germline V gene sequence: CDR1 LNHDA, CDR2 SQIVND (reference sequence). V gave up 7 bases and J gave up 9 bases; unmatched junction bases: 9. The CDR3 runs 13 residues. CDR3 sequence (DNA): TGTGCCAGTACCGATACAGGGGCTGGGCCCCAGCATTTT. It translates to CASTDTGAGPQHF.

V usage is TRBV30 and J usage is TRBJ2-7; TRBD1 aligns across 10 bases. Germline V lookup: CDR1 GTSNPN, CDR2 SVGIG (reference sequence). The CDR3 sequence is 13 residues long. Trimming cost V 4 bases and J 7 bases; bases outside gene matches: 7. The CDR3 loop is CAWNRDRGREQYF. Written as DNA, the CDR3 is TGTGCCTGGAACAGGGACAGGGGAAGGGAGCAGTACTTC.

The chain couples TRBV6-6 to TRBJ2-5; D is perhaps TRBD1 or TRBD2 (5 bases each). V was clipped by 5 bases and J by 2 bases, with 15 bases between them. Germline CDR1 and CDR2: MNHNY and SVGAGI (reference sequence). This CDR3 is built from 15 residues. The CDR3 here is CASSRDGLPQETQYF. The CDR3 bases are TGTGCCAGCAGTCGGGACGGACTCCCTCAAGAGACCCAGTACTTC.

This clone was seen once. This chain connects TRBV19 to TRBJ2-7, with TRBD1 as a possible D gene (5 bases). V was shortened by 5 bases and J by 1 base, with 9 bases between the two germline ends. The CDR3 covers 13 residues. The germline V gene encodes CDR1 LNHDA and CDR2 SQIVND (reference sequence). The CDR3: CASSATGSYEQYF. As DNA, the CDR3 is TGTGCCAGTAGTGCCACAGGTTCCTACGAGCAGTACTTC.

CDR3 in amino acids: CASSPAGRATGYTF. DNA for the CDR3: TGTGCCAGCAGCCCAGCCGGCAGGGCCACAGGCTACACCTTC. This sequence joins TRBV6-2 or TRBV6-3 and TRBJ1-2, with a tentative D call TRBD1 (5 bases). The CDR3 length is 14 residues. CDR1 is MNHEY and CDR2 is SVGEGT in the germline V gene. The V end lost 6 bases, the J end lost 8 bases, and 19 bases lay between the germline ends.

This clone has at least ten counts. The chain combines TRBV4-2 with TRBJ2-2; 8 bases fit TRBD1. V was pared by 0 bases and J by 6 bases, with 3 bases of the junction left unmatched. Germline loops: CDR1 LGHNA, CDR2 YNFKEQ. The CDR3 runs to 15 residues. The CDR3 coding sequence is TGTGCCAGCAGCCAAGAGGCAGGGGGCGCCGGGGAGCTGTTTTTT. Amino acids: CASSQEAGGAGELFF.

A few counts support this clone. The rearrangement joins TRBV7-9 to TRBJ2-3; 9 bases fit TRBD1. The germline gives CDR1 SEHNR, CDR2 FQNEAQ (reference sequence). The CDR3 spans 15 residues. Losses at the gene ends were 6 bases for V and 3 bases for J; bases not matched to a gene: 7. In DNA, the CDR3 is TGTGCCAGCAGTCCTTACGGACAGGGGACAGATACGCAGTATTTT. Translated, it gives CASSPYGQGTDTQYF.

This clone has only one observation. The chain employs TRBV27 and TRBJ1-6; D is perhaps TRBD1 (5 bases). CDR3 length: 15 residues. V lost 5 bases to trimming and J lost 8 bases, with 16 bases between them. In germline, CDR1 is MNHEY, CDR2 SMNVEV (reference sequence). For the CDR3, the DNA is TGTGCCAGCAGTAGGGTCCGGCAGGGATATTCACCCCTCCACTTT. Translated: CASSRVRQGYSPLHF.

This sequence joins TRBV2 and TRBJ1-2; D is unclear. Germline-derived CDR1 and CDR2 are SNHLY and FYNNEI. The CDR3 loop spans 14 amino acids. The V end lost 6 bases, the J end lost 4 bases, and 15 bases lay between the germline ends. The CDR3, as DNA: TGTGCCAGCAGCGCCACAGACGGAGGCTATGGCTACACCTTC. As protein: CASSATDGGYGYTF.